This record covers a single T cell receptor beta chain. Per the study methods: Amplifying reference gene primers gave estimates of nucleated cell counts. Method: immunoSEQ multiplex PCR; TCRdb's copy keeps in-frame clones and lacks some. The D gene and trimming were derived from the DNA, and the V and J assignments and clone size from that table. The sample lists over 140,000 clones, over 60% seen once, with over 2.5% in the top ten. This record comes from a study of blood T cell repertoires in COVID-19. The study counted Cohort 3 donors as recovered given two negative PCRs, clearance, or symptom resolution. Germline loops: CDR1 SEHNR, CDR2 FQNEAQ (reference sequence). V shed 5 bases and J 6 bases; nucleotides not matched to a gene: 12. This CDR3 comprises 15 residues.

Sequenced sample: PBMCs or T cells enriched from blood (not recorded which). The clonotype comes from a woman between 45 and 60 years old who had recovered from COVID-19. The chain is built from TRBV7-9 and TRBJ2-7, with 8 bases that match TRBD2. Here the CDR3 DNA reads TGTGCCAGCAGCACTTTCGGACTAGCAAGTGGCGAGCAGTACTTC. Protein: CASSTFGLASGEQYF.